One and the same sample provided the 17 T cell receptor beta chains below, sequenced in a study of blood T cell repertoires in COVID-19. The table came from immunoSEQ multiplex PCR; TCRdb's copy has only in-frame clones and leaves some out. Seen here are 220,000 or so clones, about 88% observed once, and the top ten hold about a tenth. Sequenced input: peripheral blood. These receptor sequences come from a woman between 50 and 59 years old with COVID-19, enrolled during active disease.

In its sample, this clone was seen once. The chain combines TRBV27 with TRBJ2-2; 10 bases align to TRBD1. This CDR3 contains 17 residues. CDR1 MNHEY and CDR2 SMNVEV come from the germline V gene (reference sequence). V was pared by 4 bases and J by 7 bases, with 12 bases of the junction left unmatched. CDR3 coding DNA: TGTGCCAGCAGTTCGCGGACAGGGGGAATTACGGTCGGGGAGCTGTTTTTT. As protein: CASSSRTGGITVGELFF.

J is TRBJ2-7 and V is TRBV18; the D is unclear. The CDR3 loop spans 14 amino acids. V was pared by 3 bases and J by 4 bases, with 13 bases between. Germline CDR1 KGHSH, CDR2 LQKENI. The CDR3 spells CASSPIAGSYEQYF. The CDR3 DNA sequence: TGTGCCAGCTCACCGATTGCAGGATCGTACGAGCAGTACTTC. The whole variable domain, filled in from reference TRBV18 and TRBJ2-7, reads NAGVMQNPRHLVRRRGQEARLRCSPMKGHSHVYWYRQLPEEGLKFMVYLQKENIIDESGMPKERFSAEFPKEGPSILRIQQVVRGDSAAYFCASSPIAGSYEQYFGPGTRLTVT.

V and J are TRBV5-5 and TRBJ1-1; 11 bases line up with TRBD1. Germline assignment: CDR1 SGHKS and CDR2 YYEKEE (reference sequence). CDR3 length: 15 residues. Trimming took 4 bases from V and 10 from J; bases not matched to a gene: 12. CDR3 DNA sequence: TGTGCCAGCAGCCCGGCGGGACAGGGGGAGGTAGGAGCTTTCTTT. This sequence encodes CASSPAGQGEVGAFF. Drawing the rest from reference TRBV5-5 and TRBJ1-1, the complete variable domain is DAGVTQSPTHLIKTRGQQVTLRCSPISGHKSVSWYQQVLGQGPQFIFQYYEKEERGRGNFPDRFSARQFPNYSSELNVNALLLGDSALYLCASSPAGQGEVGAFFGQGTRLTVV.

In nucleotides, the CDR3 is TGTGCCAGCAGCTTAGCCGGGCGGGGGGGTTTAGGCAATGAGCAGTTCTTC. Protein product: CASSLAGRGGLGNEQFF. The chain combines TRBV7-2 with TRBJ2-1, with 9 bases fitting TRBD2. Germline V gene sequence: CDR1 SGHTA, CDR2 FQGNSA. V lost 0 bases to trimming and J lost 6 bases; unmatched junction nucleotides: 9. CDR3 length: 17 residues.

This chain connects TRBV6-5 to TRBJ2-5; 7 bases match TRBD1. The CDR3 is made up of 14 amino acids. V trimming: 6 bases; J trimming: 4 bases; junction bases outside the gene matches: 8. Germline lookup yields CDR1 MNHEY and CDR2 SVGAGI. CDR3: CASSPFRTGETQYF. Here the CDR3 DNA reads TGTGCCAGCAGCCCATTTAGGACAGGAGAGACCCAGTACTTC.

CDR3 residues: CASSSDRSTEAFF. The CDR3 DNA sequence: TGCGCCAGCAGCTCGGACAGGAGCACTGAAGCTTTCTTT. The chain has TRBV5-1 and TRBJ1-1; 7 bases map to TRBD1. The CDR3 sequence is 13 residues long. Losses at the gene ends were 3 bases for V and 4 bases for J; bases not matched to a gene: 3. CDR1 is SGHRS and CDR2 is YFSETQ in the germline V gene.

This chain links TRBV18 with TRBJ2-1; 11 bases map to TRBD2. The germline gives CDR1 KGHSH, CDR2 LQKENI. V shed 6 bases and J 15 bases; nucleotides not matched to a gene: 10. The CDR3 has 13 amino acids. The CDR3, as DNA: TGTGCCAGCTCCCCGACTAGCGGGGCGTCCGGGTTCTTC. The encoded protein is CASSPTSGASGFF.

V gene TRBV11-2 combines with J gene TRBJ1-1, with D perhaps TRBD1 (5 bases). The CDR3 sequence is 13 residues long. CDR1 is SGHAT, CDR2 FQNNGV, per germline. The V end lost 4 bases, the J end lost 7 bases, and 13 bases lay between the germline ends. The CDR3 reads CASSSMGLGEAFF. The CDR3 DNA reads TGTGCCAGCAGCTCTATGGGGCTGGGTGAAGCTTTCTTT.

The chain carries TRBV11-2 and TRBJ2-7; no definite D call. There are 18 residues in the CDR3. Germline V gene data show CDR1 as SGHAT and CDR2 as FQNNGV. Trimming took off 4 bases at V and 1 base at J, with 23 bases between the two ends. In nucleotides, the CDR3 is TGTGCCAGCAGCTCGCTTTTTCTCGCGGCACCGGCTTCCTACGAGCAGTACTTC. Its protein product is CASSSLFLAAPASYEQYF.

This clone was detected once. This sequence joins TRBV7-9 and TRBJ2-7; unclear D gene. V was cut by 1 base and J by 2 bases, with 6 bases left in between. The CDR3 covers 13 residues. CDR1 and CDR2 (germline): SEHNR, FQNEAQ (reference sequence). CDR3 protein: CASSLVYPYEQYF. The CDR3 nucleotides read TGTGCCAGCAGCTTAGTATATCCCTACGAGCAGTACTTC. The full variable domain, rest sourced from reference TRBV7-9 and TRBJ2-7, is DTGVSQNPRHKITKRGQNVTFRCDPISEHNRLYWYRQTLGQGPEFLTYFQNEAQLEKSRLLSDRFSAERPKGSFSTLEIQRTEQGDSAMYLCASSLVYPYEQYFGPGTRLTVT.

This clone was counted a few times. The chain couples TRBV14 to TRBJ1-5, with D unclear. CDR1 is SGHDN, CDR2 FVKESK, per germline. V was cut by 2 bases and J by 4 bases, with 6 bases left in between. The CDR3 totals 13 residues. The CDR3, as DNA: TGTGCCAGCAGCCAACGGCGGAATCAGCCCCAGCATTTT. Translating gives CASSQRRNQPQHF.

The J gene is TRBJ1-1, the V gene TRBV28, with D tentatively TRBD1 (5 bases). Per the germline V gene, CDR1 is MDHEN and CDR2 is SYDVKM. Trimming took 4 bases from V and 4 from J, leaving 16 bases between them. The CDR3 has 15 residues. CDR3 region: CASSYGGLPVTEAFF. In DNA form, the CDR3 reads TGTGCCAGCAGTTATGGGGGGTTACCTGTCACTGAAGCTTTCTTT.

The chain recombines TRBV5-5 with TRBJ1-2, with D perhaps TRBD1 (5 bases). The CDR3 covers 13 residues. Trimming cost V 3 bases and J 6 bases, with 12 bases left between them. Germline values: CDR1 SGHKS, CDR2 YYEKEE (reference sequence). The CDR3 spells CASSSTGFDGYTF. The CDR3 DNA reads as TGTGCCAGCAGCTCCACAGGCTTTGATGGCTACACCTTC.

The chain is built from TRBV20-1 and TRBJ2-5; TRBD1 might be the D (5 bases). Trimming removed 3 bases at V and 5 bases at J, with 13 bases between. CDR1 is DFQATT and CDR2 is SNEGSKA in the germline V gene (reference sequence). This CDR3 has 13 amino acids. CDR3 DNA: TGCAGTGCTAGTGGTACAGGAACGGAGACCCAGTACTTC. Its protein is CSASGTGTETQYF.

Here the CDR3 reads CASSRDRTNEKLFF. The CDR3, as DNA: TGCGCCAGCAGCCGAGACAGAACTAATGAAAAACTGTTTTTT. V is TRBV5-1 and J is TRBJ1-4; tentative D call: TRBD1 (5 bases). The ends were cut back, 4 bases at V and 1 base at J, with 8 bases in the middle. This CDR3 spans 14 amino acids. The germline V gene has CDR1 SGHRS and CDR2 YFSETQ.

The V call is TRBV7-9, the J call TRBJ2-1, with D tentatively TRBD1 (6 bases). V was cut by 5 bases and J by 4 bases, with 15 bases left in between. The CDR3 is 15 residues long. The germline V gene has CDR1 SEHNR and CDR2 FQNEAQ (reference sequence). Here the CDR3 DNA reads TGTGCCAGCAGCCCAAGAGCCAGGGGATACAATGAGCAGTTCTTC. It yields the protein CASSPRARGYNEQFF.

The rearrangement joins TRBV11-3 to TRBJ1-1; 7 bases line up with TRBD1. The CDR3 is 14 amino acids. After removal of 1 base from V and 2 bases from J, the junction contained 1 base not matched to a gene. Germline values: CDR1 SGHNT, CDR2 YENEEA. CDR3 in DNA: TGTGCCAGCAGCTTAGGAGGGGGCAACACTGAAGCTTTCTTT. Translated, it gives CASSLGGGNTEAFF.